The text below deals with one T cell receptor beta chain. Its antigen is undetermined. This record comes from a study of shared clonotypes between healthy human individuals. Regarding the study as a whole: Generally, naive subsets (rather than memory subsets) showed larger estimated richness. Approximately 5.4% of naive CD4 clonotypes were common to several donors. Donors were few, which limited the genetic and exposure-history diversity represented.

TCRdb's table, derived via immunoSEQ multiplex PCR, lists solely in-frame clones and lacks some. The sample gives 2 million to 2.5 million clones, under 95% of which show up once; approximately 0.39% is in the top ten. Looked up from germline, CDR1 is SGHTA and CDR2 is FQGNSA. This CDR3 contains 14 residues. Trimming pared 2 bases from V and 4 bases from J, leaving 11 bases between. The receptor comes from a man between 18 and 29 years old in good health. Some clones in this sample may be carry-over from other donors' samples. V and J are TRBV7-2 and TRBJ1-1; D not certain. The sample was naive CD4+ T cells from PBMCs. As for subset: CD45RA+ positively selected. CDR3 protein: CASSLLNRATEAFF. CDR3 DNA sequence: TGTGCCAGCAGCTTATTAAATAGGGCCACTGAAGCTTTCTTT.